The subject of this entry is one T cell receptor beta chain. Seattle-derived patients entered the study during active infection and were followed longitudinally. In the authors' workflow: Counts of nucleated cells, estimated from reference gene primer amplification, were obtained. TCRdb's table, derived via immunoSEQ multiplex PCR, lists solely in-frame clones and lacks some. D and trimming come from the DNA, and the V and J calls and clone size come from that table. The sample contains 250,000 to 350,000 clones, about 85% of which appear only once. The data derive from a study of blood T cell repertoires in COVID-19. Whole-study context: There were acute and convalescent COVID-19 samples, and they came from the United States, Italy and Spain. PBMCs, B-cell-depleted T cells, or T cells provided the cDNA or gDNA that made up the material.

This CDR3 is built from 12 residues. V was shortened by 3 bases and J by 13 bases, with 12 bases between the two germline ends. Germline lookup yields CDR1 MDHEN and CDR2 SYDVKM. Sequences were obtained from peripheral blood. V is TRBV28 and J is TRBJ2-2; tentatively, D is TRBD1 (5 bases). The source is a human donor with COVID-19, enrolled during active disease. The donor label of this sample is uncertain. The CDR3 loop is CASSFWQGRLFF. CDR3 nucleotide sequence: TGTGCCAGCAGTTTTTGGCAGGGAAGGCTGTTTTTT. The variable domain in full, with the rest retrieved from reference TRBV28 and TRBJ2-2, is DVKVTQSSRYLVKRTGEKVFLECVQDMDHENMFWYRQDPGLGLRLIYFSYDVKMKEKGDIPEGYSVSREKKERFSLILESASTNQTSMYLCASSFWQGRLFFGEGSRLTVL.